The sequence of this TCR beta chain was determined in a study of identical twins. This clonotype appeared a few times. TCRdb called the 5' RACE reads again in MiXCR, with one record for every CDR3 protein. The repertoire holds roughly 630,000 distinct CDR3 sequences, around 7.4% seen once, with 1.6% in the top ten. There are 14 residues in the CDR3. V was cut by 1 base and J by 1 base, with 7 bases left in between. In germline, CDR1 is DFQATT, CDR2 SNEGSKA (reference sequence). The data were also submitted as part of a second study, on yellow fever vaccine responses in identical twins.

The source of this sequence is a young woman in good health. The rearrangement links TRBV20-1 to TRBJ2-2; D remains unclear. Sequencing input: PBMCs. CDR3 bases: TGCAGTGCTAGAGGCCAGCGGAACACCGGGGAGCTGTTTTTT. Its translation is CSARGQRNTGELFF.